A single sample gave rise to the 3 T cell receptor beta chains below, sequenced in a study of cytomegalovirus exposure and HLA in healthy donors. A multiplex PCR was run with 60 Vbeta primers and 13 Jbeta primers. Assay used: immunoSEQ multiplex PCR; TCRdb lists only in-frame clones, some missing. The table lists 150,000 to 200,000 clones, roughly 80% of them singletons. The sequencing input was PBMCs. The receptors come from a woman aged 40 to 50 in good health and CMV-seropositive.

A single count supports this clone. This rearrangement joins TRBV18 to TRBJ1-2; a weak D match, TRBD1 (5 bases). Germline CDR1 KGHSH, CDR2 LQKENI. The ends were cut back, 4 bases at V and 0 bases at J, with 12 bases in the middle. The CDR3 spans 15 residues. CDR3 in amino acids: CASSLGQGPNYGYTF. In nucleotides, the CDR3 is TGTGCCAGCTCACTCGGGCAGGGCCCTAACTATGGCTACACCTTC.

The chain combines TRBV2 with TRBJ1-2; D remains ambiguous. The length of the CDR3 is 12 residues. The ends were cut back, 4 bases at V and 6 bases at J, with 9 bases in the middle. The germline gives CDR1 SNHLY, CDR2 FYNNEI. This chain's CDR3 is CASSVHGDGYTF. CDR3 nucleotide sequence: TGTGCCAGCAGTGTACACGGGGATGGCTACACCTTC.

This clone showed up just a few times. The chain links TRBV5-1 to TRBJ1-6; TRBD1 matches 9 bases. Germline values: CDR1 SGHRS, CDR2 YFSETQ. CDR3 size: 15 residues. The V gene end was trimmed by 0 bases and the J gene end by 6 bases; junction bases not matched to a gene: 1. CDR3 protein: CASSLVQGANSPLHF. Here the CDR3 DNA reads TGCGCCAGCAGCTTGGTACAGGGGGCTAATTCACCCCTCCACTTT.